The present TCR beta chain was sequenced within a study of a mutant IDH1 vaccine in newly diagnosed glioma. The assay was immunoSEQ multiplex PCR, and TCRdb's table has in-frame clones only and misses some. The table lists some 130,000 clones, about four fifths of them singletons. A word on this clone: Antigen specificity is unknown.

The sample's time point: week 11, during vaccination. A 20-mer mutant IDH1 peptide at 300 ug was injected subcutaneously with topical imiquimod. This CDR3 is 14 amino acids long. V lost 0 bases, J lost 2 bases, and 7 bases lay in between. CDR1 and CDR2 (germline): SGHTA, FQGNSA. The specimen comprised PBMCs, sampled from a glioma patient whose treatment included an IDH1 peptide vaccine. This sequence joins TRBV7-2 and TRBJ1-2; D ambiguous. The TCR was taken from a man aged 35-49 years with glioma. CDR3 DNA: TGTGCCAGCAGCTTAGCGTACAGAAACTATGGCTACACCTTC. The encoded protein is CASSLAYRNYGYTF.